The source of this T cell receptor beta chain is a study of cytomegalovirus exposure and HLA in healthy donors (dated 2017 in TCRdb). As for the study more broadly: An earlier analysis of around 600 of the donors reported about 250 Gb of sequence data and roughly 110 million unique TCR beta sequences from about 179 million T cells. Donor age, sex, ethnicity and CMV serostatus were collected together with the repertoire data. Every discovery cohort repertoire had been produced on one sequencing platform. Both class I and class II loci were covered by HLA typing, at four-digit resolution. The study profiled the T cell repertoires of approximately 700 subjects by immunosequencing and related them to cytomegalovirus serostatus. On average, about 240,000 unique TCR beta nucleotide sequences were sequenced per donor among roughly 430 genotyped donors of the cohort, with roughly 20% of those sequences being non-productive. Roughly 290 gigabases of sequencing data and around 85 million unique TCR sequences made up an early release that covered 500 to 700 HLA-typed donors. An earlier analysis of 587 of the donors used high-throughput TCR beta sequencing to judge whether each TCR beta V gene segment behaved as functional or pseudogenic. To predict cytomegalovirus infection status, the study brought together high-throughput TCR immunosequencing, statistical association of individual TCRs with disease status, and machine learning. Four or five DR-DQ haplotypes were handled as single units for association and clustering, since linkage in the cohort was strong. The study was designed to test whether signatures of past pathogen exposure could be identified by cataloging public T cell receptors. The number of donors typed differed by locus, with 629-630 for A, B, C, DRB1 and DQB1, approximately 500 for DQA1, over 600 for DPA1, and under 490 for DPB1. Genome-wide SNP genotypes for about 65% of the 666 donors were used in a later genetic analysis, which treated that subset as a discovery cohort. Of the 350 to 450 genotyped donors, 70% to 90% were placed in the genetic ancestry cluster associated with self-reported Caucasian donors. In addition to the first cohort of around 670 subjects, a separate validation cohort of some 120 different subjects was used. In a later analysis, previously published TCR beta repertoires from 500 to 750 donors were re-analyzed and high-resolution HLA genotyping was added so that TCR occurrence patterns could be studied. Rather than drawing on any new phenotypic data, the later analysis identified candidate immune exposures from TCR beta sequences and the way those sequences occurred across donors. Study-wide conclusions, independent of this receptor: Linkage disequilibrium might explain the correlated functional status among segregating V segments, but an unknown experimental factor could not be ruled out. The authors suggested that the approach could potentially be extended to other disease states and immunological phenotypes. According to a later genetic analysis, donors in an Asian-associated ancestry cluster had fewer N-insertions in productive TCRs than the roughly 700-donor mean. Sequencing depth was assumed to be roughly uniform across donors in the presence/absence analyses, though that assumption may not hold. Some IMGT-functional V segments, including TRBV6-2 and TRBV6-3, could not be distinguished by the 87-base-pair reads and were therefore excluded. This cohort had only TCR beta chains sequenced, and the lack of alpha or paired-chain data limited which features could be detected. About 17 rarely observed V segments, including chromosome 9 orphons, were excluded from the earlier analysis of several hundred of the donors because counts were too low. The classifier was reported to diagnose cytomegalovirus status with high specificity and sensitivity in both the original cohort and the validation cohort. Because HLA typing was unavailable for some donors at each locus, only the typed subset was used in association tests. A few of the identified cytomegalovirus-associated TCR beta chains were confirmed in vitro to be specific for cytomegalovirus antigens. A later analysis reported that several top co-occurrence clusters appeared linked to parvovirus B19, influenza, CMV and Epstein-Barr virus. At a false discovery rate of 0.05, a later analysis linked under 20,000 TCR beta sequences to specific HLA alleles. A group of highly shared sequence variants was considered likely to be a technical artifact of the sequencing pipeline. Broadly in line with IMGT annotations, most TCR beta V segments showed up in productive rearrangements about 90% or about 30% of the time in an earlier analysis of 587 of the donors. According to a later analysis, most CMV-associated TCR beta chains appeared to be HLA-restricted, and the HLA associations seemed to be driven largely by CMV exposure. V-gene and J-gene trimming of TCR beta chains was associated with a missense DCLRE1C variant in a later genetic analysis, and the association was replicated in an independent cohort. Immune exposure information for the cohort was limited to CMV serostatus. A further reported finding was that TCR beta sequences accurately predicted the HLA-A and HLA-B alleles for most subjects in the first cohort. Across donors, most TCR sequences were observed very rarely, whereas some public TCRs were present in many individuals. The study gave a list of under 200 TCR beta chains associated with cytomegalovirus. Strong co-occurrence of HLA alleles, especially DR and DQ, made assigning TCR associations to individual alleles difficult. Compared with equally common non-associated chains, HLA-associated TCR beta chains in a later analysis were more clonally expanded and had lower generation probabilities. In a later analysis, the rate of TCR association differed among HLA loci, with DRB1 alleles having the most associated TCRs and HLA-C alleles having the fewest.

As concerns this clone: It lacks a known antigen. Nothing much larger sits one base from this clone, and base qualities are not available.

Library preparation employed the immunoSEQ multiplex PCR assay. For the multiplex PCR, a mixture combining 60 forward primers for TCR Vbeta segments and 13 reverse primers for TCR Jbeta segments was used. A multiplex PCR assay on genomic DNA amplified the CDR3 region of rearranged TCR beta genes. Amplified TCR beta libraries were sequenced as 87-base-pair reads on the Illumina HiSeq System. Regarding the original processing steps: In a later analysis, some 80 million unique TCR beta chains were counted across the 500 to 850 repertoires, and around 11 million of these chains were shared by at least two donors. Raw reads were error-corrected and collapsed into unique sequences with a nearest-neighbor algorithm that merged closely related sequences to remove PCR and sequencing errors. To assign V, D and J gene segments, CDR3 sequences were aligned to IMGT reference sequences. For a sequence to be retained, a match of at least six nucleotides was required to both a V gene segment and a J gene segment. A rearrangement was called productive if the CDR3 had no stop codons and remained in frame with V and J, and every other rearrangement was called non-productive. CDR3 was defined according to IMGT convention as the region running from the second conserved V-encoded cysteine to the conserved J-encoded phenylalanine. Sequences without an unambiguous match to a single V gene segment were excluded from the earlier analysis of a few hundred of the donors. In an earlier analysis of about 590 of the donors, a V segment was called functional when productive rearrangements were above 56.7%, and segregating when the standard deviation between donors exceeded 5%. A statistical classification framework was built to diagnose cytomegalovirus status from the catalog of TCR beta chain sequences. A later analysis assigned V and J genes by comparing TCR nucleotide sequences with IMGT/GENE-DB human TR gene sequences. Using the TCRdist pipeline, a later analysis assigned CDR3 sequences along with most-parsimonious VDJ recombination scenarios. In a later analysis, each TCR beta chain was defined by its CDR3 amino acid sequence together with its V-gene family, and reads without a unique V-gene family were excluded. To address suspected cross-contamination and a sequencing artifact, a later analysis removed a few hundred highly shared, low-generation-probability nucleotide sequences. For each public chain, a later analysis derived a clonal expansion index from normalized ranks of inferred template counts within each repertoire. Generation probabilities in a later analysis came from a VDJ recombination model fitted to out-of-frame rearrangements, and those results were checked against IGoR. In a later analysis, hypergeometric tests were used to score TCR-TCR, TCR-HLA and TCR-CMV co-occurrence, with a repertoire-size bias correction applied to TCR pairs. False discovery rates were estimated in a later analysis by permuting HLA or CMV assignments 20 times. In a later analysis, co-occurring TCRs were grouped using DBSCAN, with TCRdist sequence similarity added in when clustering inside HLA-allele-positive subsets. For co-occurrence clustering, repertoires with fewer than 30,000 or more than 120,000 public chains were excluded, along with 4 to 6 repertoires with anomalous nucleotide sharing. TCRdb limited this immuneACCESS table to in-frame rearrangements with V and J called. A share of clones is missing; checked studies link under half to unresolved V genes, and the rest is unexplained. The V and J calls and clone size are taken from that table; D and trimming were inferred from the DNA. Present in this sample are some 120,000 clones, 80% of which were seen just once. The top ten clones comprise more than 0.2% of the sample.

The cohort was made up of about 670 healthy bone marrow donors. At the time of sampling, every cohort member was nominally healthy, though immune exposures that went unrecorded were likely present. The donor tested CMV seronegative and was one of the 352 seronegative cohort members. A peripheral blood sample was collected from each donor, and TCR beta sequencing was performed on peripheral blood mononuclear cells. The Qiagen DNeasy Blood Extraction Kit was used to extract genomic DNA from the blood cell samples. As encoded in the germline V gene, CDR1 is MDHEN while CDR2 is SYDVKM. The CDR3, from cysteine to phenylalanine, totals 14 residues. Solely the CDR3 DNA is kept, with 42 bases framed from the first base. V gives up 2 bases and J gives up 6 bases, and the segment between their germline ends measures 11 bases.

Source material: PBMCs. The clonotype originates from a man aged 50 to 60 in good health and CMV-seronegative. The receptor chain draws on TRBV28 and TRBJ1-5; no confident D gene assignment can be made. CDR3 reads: CASSLDREGQPQHF. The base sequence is TGTGCCAGCAGTTTAGATAGGGAGGGTCAGCCCCAGCATTTT.